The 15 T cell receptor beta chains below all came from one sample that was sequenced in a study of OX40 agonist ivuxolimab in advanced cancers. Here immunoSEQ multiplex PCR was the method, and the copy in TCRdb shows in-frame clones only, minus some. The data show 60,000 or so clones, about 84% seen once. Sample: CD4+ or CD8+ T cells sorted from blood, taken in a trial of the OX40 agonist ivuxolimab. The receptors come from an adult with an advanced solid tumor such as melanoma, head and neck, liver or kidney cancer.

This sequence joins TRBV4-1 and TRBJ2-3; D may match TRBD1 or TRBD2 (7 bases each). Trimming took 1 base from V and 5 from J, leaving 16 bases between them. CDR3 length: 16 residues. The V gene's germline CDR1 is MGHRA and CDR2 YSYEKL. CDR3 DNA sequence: TGCGCCAGCAGCCAAGTATCCGCGGGGGACAGAGATACGCAGTATTTT. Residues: CASSQVSAGDRDTQYF.

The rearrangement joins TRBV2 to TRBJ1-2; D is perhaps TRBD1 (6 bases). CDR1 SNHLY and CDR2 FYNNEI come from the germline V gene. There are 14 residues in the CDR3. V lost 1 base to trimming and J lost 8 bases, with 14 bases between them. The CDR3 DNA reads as TGTGCCAGCAGTGAAGGGCAGGGGACCTTGGGCTACACCTTC. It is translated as CASSEGQGTLGYTF.

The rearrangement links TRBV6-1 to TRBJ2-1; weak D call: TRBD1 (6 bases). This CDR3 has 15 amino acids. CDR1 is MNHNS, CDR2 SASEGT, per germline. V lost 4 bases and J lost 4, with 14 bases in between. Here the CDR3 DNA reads TGTGCCAGCAGTGCCCCGGGACAACTATACAATGAGCAGTTCTTC. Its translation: CASSAPGQLYNEQFF.

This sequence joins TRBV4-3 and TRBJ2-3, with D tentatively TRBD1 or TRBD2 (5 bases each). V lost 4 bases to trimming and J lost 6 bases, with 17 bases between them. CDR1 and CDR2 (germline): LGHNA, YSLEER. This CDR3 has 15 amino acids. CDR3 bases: TGCGCCAGCAGCCCAGAACTGGGGGAGAGGGATACGCAGTATTTT. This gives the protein CASSPELGERDTQYF.

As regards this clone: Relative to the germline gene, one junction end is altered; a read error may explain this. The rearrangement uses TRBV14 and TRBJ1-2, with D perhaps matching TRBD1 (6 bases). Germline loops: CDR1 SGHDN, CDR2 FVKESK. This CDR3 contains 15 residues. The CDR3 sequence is CASSKERTVTGGYTF. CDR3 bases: TGTGCCAGCAGCAAAGAACGGACAGTAACGGGGGGCTACACCTTC.

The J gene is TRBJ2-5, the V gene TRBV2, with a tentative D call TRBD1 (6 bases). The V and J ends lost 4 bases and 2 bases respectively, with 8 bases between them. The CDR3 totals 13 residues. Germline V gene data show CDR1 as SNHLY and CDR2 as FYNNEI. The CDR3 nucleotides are TGTGCCAGCAGTGGGGACATGCAAGAGACCCAGTACTTC. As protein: CASSGDMQETQYF.

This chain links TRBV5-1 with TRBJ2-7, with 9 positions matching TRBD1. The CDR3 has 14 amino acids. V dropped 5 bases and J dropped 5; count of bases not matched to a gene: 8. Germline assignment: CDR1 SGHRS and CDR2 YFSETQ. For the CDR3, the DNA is TGCGCCAGCAGAACCGGGACAGGGAGCCACGAGCAGTACTTC. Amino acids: CASRTGTGSHEQYF.

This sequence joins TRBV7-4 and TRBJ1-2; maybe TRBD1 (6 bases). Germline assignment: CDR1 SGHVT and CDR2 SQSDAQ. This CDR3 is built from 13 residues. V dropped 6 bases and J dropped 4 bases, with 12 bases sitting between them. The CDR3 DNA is TGTGCCAGCAGTCATGGACAGCTCTATGGCTACACCTTC. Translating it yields CASSHGQLYGYTF.

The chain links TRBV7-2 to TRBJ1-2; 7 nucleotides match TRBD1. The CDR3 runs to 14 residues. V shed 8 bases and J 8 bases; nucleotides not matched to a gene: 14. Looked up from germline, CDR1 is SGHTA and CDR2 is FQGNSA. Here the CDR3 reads CASFRDRRVTGYTF. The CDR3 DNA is TGTGCCAGCTTCCGGGACAGAAGAGTTACGGGCTACACCTTC.

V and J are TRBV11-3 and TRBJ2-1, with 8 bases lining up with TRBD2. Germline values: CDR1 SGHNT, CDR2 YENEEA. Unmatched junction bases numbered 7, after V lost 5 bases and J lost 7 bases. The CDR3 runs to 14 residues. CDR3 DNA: TGTGCCAGCAGCCACGGGGGGGCGAGGAATGAGCAGTTCTTC. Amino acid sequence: CASSHGGARNEQFF.

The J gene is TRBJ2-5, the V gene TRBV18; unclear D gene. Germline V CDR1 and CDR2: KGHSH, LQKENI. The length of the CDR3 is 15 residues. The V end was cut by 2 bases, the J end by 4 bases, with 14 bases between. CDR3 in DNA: TGTGCCAGCTCACCAAGGAGTGGCCCTGGAGAGACCCAGTACTTC. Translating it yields CASSPRSGPGETQYF.

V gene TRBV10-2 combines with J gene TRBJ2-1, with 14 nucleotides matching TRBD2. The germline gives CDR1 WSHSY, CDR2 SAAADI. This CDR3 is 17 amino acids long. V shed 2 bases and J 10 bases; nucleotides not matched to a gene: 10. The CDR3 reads CASSEPGTSGGRGEQFF. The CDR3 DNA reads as TGCGCCAGCAGTGAGCCTGGGACTAGCGGGGGCCGAGGGGAGCAGTTCTTC.

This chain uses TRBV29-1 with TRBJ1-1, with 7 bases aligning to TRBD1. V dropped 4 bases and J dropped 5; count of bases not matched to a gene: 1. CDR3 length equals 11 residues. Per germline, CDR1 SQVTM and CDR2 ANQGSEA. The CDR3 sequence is CSVGGQTEAFF. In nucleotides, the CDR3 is TGCAGCGTTGGGGGACAGACTGAAGCTTTCTTT.

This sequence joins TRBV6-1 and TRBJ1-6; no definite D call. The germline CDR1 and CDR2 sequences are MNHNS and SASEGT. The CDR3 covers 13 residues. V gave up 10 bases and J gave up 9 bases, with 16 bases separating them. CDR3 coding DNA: TGTGCCACTACTAATGTGATGGGTTCACCCCTCCACTTT. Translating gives CATTNVMGSPLHF.

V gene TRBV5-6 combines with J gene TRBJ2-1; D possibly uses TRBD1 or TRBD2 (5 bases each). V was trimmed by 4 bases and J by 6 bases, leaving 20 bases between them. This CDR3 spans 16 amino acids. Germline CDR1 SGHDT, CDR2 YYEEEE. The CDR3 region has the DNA TGTGCCAGCAGCCTGCTTACCAGGCGAGGGGCCAATGAGCAGTTCTTC. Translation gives CASSLLTRRGANEQFF.